This TCR beta chain was found in a study of blood T cell repertoires in COVID-19. Study-wide background: The United States, Italy and Spain provided the acute and convalescent COVID-19 samples. From T cells, B-cell-depleted T cells, or PBMCs came the material, which was cDNA or gDNA.

In Seattle, patients joined the study during active infection and were tracked longitudinally. Germline CDR1 is SEHNR and CDR2 is FQNEAQ (reference sequence). This CDR3 has 16 residues. The J segment lost 3 bases and the V segment lost 5 bases, leaving 10 bases of the junction unmatched. Authors' analysis steps: Reference gene primer amplification gave estimated nucleated cell counts. Measured with immunoSEQ multiplex PCR; TCRdb has only the in-frame clones, and not every one. That table furnishes V, J and clone size, whereas the DNA furnished D and trimming. The sample lists 300,000 to 400,000 clones; 85% to 90% were seen once. This clone was picked up one time.

The chain employs TRBV7-9 and TRBJ2-7; 10 bases line up with TRBD1. This TCR was sampled from a woman aged 70 to 79 with COVID-19, enrolled during active disease. Sequencing was performed on peripheral blood. The CDR3 sequence: CASSPGSGQGFYEQYF. The CDR3 DNA reads as TGTGCCAGCAGCCCAGGTTCGGGACAGGGGTTCTACGAGCAGTACTTC.